Below are 10 T cell receptor beta chains sequenced from a single sample in a study of cytomegalovirus exposure and HLA in healthy donors. Primers for the PCR totalled 60 Vbeta and 13 Jbeta. The table came from immunoSEQ multiplex PCR; TCRdb's copy has only in-frame clones and leaves some out. Altogether around 300,000 clones are present, about 75% being singletons, with the ten largest covering 2% to 2.5%. The sequenced material came from PBMCs. These receptors all stem from a female donor in good health and CMV-seronegative.

The chain has TRBV5-4 and TRBJ2-1, with a weak D call TRBD1 (6 bases). Germline assignment: CDR1 SGHNT and CDR2 YYREEE (reference sequence). V lost 4 bases to trimming and J lost 4 bases, with 15 bases between them. CDR3 length: 15 amino acids. This CDR3 is CASSPRLQGYNEQFF. CDR3 coding DNA: TGTGCCAGCAGCCCTCGACTGCAGGGGTACAATGAGCAGTTCTTC.

The chain has TRBV5-1 and TRBJ2-2; possibly TRBD1 for D (6 bases). Germline CDR1 reads SGHRS; CDR2 reads YFSETQ. The CDR3 runs 17 residues. V was pared by 0 bases and J by 2 bases, with 14 bases between. The CDR3 is CASSLALRGPNTGELFF. The CDR3 bases are TGCGCCAGCAGCTTGGCCCTCAGGGGACCTAACACCGGGGAGCTGTTTTTT.

This clone occurred once. The chain is built from TRBV18 and TRBJ1-2; D is uncertain. From germline, CDR1 is KGHSH and CDR2 LQKENI. Trimming pared 4 bases from V and 0 bases from J, leaving 9 bases between. This CDR3 has 14 amino acids. The CDR3 DNA sequence: TGTGCCAGCTCACTAGGACTTGCTAACTATGGCTACACCTTC. Translation: CASSLGLANYGYTF.

The chain couples TRBV6-4 to TRBJ2-3, with 8 nucleotides matching TRBD2. The V gene end was trimmed by 4 bases and the J gene end by 0 bases; junction bases not matched to a gene: 3. Germline values: CDR1 MRHNA, CDR2 SNTAGT. This CDR3 contains 15 residues. Here the CDR3 DNA reads TGTGCCAGCAGTGTGACTAGCGTTAGCACAGATACGCAGTATTTT. Encoded protein: CASSVTSVSTDTQYF.

The V call is TRBV5-4, the J call TRBJ2-7, with D tentatively TRBD2 (5 bases). This CDR3 has 14 amino acids. The V and J ends lost 5 bases and 7 bases respectively, with 19 bases between them. Germline-derived CDR1 and CDR2 are SGHNT and YYREEE (reference sequence). CDR3 protein: CASRSREHPWEQYF. The DNA for the CDR3 is TGTGCCAGCAGGTCACGGGAACACCCCTGGGAGCAGTACTTC. Variable domain in full (rest from reference TRBV5-4 and TRBJ2-7): ETGVTQSPTHLIKTRGQQVTLRCSSQSGHNTVSWYQQALGQGPQFIFQYYREEENGRGNFPPRFSGLQFPNYSSELNVNALELDDSALYLCASRSREHPWEQYFGPGTRLTVT.

The CDR3 DNA reads TGCAGCGTTGGTCTGGGGCTGTACGAGCAGTACTTC. This sequence encodes CSVGLGLYEQYF. The chain has TRBV29-1 and TRBJ2-7; TRBD1 is a possible D gene (5 bases). V lost 4 bases, J lost 4 bases, and 11 bases lay in between. Germline CDR1 SQVTM, CDR2 ANQGSEA. CDR3 length: 12 amino acids.

The chain couples TRBV2 to TRBJ2-5, with D perhaps matching TRBD2 (5 bases). The germline V and J ends were trimmed by 6 bases and 4 bases, with 12 bases remaining between them. In germline, CDR1 is SNHLY, CDR2 FYNNEI. The CDR3 has 13 amino acids. DNA of the CDR3: TGTGCCAGCAGATCCGGACGGGGAGAGACCCAGTACTTC. This gives the protein CASRSGRGETQYF.

The chain combines TRBV9 with TRBJ2-3, with D possibly being TRBD2 (6 bases). Germline loops: CDR1 SGDLS, CDR2 YYNGEE. Trimming cost V 4 bases and J 5 bases, with 14 bases left between them. The CDR3 contains 14 residues. Written as DNA, the CDR3 is TGTGCCAGCAGCCTTCAGAGGGGAGGAGATACGCAGTATTTT. It translates to CASSLQRGGDTQYF.

This clone appeared a few times. V is TRBV20-1 and J is TRBJ2-7; TRBD2 might be the D (5 bases). CDR3 length: 11 amino acids. Germline CDR1 and CDR2: DFQATT and SNEGSKA (reference sequence). The V and J ends lost 6 bases and 5 bases respectively, with 11 bases between them. CDR3 region: CSAGAWNEQYF. Here the CDR3 DNA reads TGCAGTGCGGGAGCTTGGAACGAGCAGTACTTC.

The chain's CDR3 is CASRSNSGESYEQYF. The CDR3 DNA is TGTGCCAGTAGAAGCAATAGCGGGGAATCCTACGAGCAGTACTTC. The chain joins TRBV19 to TRBJ2-7, with 8 bases matching TRBD2. Germline V gene lookup returns CDR1 LNHDA and CDR2 SQIVND (reference sequence). The trim removed 6 bases at V and 1 base at J, leaving 8 bases unmatched. The length of the CDR3 is 15 residues.